One sample yielded the 15 T cell receptor beta chains listed below, sequenced in a study of T cell clonality in common variable immunodeficiency. Using immunoSEQ multiplex PCR, the repertoire was profiled, and TCRdb retains in-frame clones only, with some absent. The record shows 55,000 to 65,000 clones for this sample, with no singletons present. Sample: peripheral blood mononuclear cells. The receptors were sampled from a person aged 18 to 75 in good health.

Ten or more counts support this clone. The CDR3 goes on 3 residues after the read ends, and that part is filled in from the germline J gene. The genes are TRBV6-2 or TRBV6-3 and TRBJ2-2, with D possibly TRBD1 on 5 matching bases. Germline V gene data show CDR1 as MNHEY and CDR2 as SVGEGT. V lost 2 bases and J lost 6, with 7 bases in between. The CDR3 spans 13 residues. CDR3 sequence: CASSYVRAGELFF. The part of the CDR3 DNA that was read is TGTGCCAGCAGTTACGTCAGGGCCGGGGAG.

This clone was counted ten times or more. The CDR3 end lies 3 residues beyond the end of the read and is filled in from the germline J gene. V usage is TRBV19 and J usage is TRBJ1-1, with TRBD1 identical over 11 bases. The V and J ends lost 7 bases and 6 bases, in that order; junction bases with no gene match: 10. The CDR3 contains 15 residues. Germline CDR1 LNHDA, CDR2 SQIVND (reference sequence). CDR3 protein: CASTSDRGLLAEAFF. CDR3 bases read: TGTGCCAGTACCTCGGACAGGGGGCTATTGGCTGAA.

This clone was counted ten times or more. The read ends 3 residues shy of where the CDR3 ends; the end is completed using the germline J gene. The chain links TRBV20-1 to TRBJ1-3; TRBD1 matches at 7 bases. The V and J ends lost 0 bases and 0 bases, in that order; junction bases with no gene match: 5. Germline CDR1 and CDR2: DFQATT and SNEGSKA (reference sequence). The CDR3 loop spans 16 amino acids. CDR3 DNA (partial): TGCAGTGCTAGAGATACAGGGGAAGCCTCTGGAAACACC. This codes for CSARDTGEASGNT. In full, the CDR3 is CSARDTGEASGNTIYF.

This clone was detected ten times or more. Read data end 3 residues before the CDR3 end; the end is taken from the germline J gene. V gene TRBV29-1 combines with J gene TRBJ2-2; TRBD1 is a possible D gene (5 bases). V was clipped by 5 bases and J by 0 bases, with 10 bases between them. Germline V gene sequence: CDR1 SQVTM, CDR2 ANQGSEA. The CDR3 sequence is 14 residues long. The covered CDR3 bases are TGCAGCGTTAGGGGTCAGGCGAACACCGGGGAG. This sequence encodes CSVRGQANTGE. The CDR3 reads in full as CSVRGQANTGELFF.

This clone has a count of ten or more. The read ends 3 residues before the CDR3 terminus; that terminus is restored from the germline J gene. The chain employs TRBV2 and TRBJ1-1; the D gene is possibly TRBD1 (6 bases). The V and J ends lost 4 bases and 2 bases respectively, with 14 bases between them. The CDR3 is 15 amino acids. Per germline, CDR1 SNHLY and CDR2 FYNNEI. Partial CDR3 DNA: TGTGCCAGCAGTGGGCCGGGACAATCAAACACTGAA. Translating gives CASSGPGQSNTE. In full, the CDR3 reads CASSGPGQSNTEAFF.

This clone was seen repeatedly, ten times or more. The read finishes 3 residues shy of the CDR3 end, and the germline J gene is used to complete it. This rearrangement joins TRBV12-3 or TRBV12-4 to TRBJ2-5; D is perhaps TRBD2 (7 bases). The CDR3 length is 14 residues. The V end was cut by 8 bases, the J end by 5 bases, with 18 bases between. CDR3 sequence reads: CASGRGARLETQYF. CDR3 DNA (partial): TGTGCCAGCGGCCGGGGGGCCAGACTGGAGACC.

This clone was observed at least ten times. The CDR3 end falls 3 residues outside the read, so it is completed with the germline J gene. The chain links TRBV5-1 to TRBJ2-3; D call uncertain. This CDR3 comprises 14 residues. Trimming left V 2 bases short and J 0 bases short, with 7 bases between. Germline loops: CDR1 SGHRS, CDR2 YFSETQ. The CDR3 DNA, read in part, is TGCGCCAGCAGCTTCGAAGGCAGCACAGATACG. Translated: CASSFEGSTDT. The whole CDR3 sequence is CASSFEGSTDTQYF.

This clone has more than one count but fewer than ten. The read ends 3 residues shy of where the CDR3 ends; the end is completed using the germline J gene. This sequence joins TRBV19 and TRBJ2-7, with 10 bases matching TRBD1. The V gene's germline CDR1 is LNHDA and CDR2 SQIVND (reference sequence). The junction had 9 bases not matched to a gene; V was cut back by 6 bases and J by 4 bases. There are 15 residues in the CDR3. CDR3 residues: CASSPGTGDRYEQYF. The covered CDR3 bases are TGTGCCAGTAGCCCCGGGACAGGGGATAGGTACGAG.

This clone was recorded many times. The read ends 3 residues early relative to the CDR3; the germline J gene fills the gap. V is TRBV12-3 or TRBV12-4 and J is TRBJ2-7; TRBD2 matches at 7 bases. The CDR3 consists of 15 residues. V was clipped by 3 bases and J by 0 bases; unmatched bases: 5. Partial CDR3 DNA: TGTGCCAGCAGTTTTGAGGCGGGAGTCTCCTACGAG. Residues: CASSFEAGVSYE. Given in full, the CDR3 is CASSFEAGVSYEQYF.

This clone showed up many times. The read stops 3 residues short of the end of the CDR3; the missing end is completed from the germline J gene. This rearrangement joins TRBV7-4 to TRBJ2-3; TRBD1 matches 11 bases. After removal of 5 bases from V and 3 bases from J, the junction contained 10 bases not matched to a gene. This CDR3 region has 17 residues. The germline gives CDR1 SGHVT, CDR2 SQSDAQ. Incomplete CDR3 DNA: TGTGCCAGCAGCCGAAGGACAGGGGGCAAGTTGACAGATACG. This codes for CASSRRTGGKLTDT. The entire CDR3 protein reads CASSRRTGGKLTDTQYF.

This clone was seen many times. The read comes to an end 3 residues before the CDR3 does, leaving the germline J gene to fill in the end. The gene calls are TRBV7-3 and TRBJ1-2, with TRBD1 as a possible D gene (6 bases). V was clipped by 5 bases and J by 4 bases, with 11 bases between them. Germline values: CDR1 SGHTA, CDR2 FQGTGA. The CDR3 is made up of 13 amino acids. The CDR3 bases that were read are TGTGCCAGCAGCGAGGACAGATCCTATGGC. This sequence encodes CASSEDRSYG. The CDR3 reads in full as CASSEDRSYGYTF.

About this clone: The CDR3 extends 3 residues past the end of the read, so its final part is completed from the germline J gene. The V call is TRBV30, the J call TRBJ1-4; no clear D. From germline, CDR1 is GTSNPN and CDR2 SVGIG (reference sequence). V lost 2 bases and J 8 bases, leaving 9 bases between the germline ends. This CDR3 contains 12 residues. The covered CDR3 bases are TGTGCCTGGAGTTCAACGGGGGAAAAA. Its translation: CAWSSTGEK. The whole CDR3 sequence reads CAWSSTGEKLFF.

CDR3 region: CASRQGVHTDTQYF. The sequenced CDR3 bases are TGTGCCAGCAGACAGGGGGTTCACACAGATACG. The chain has TRBV7-2 and TRBJ2-3; 8 bases agree with TRBD1. The CDR3 goes on 3 residues after the read ends, and that part is filled in from the germline J gene. The trim removed 6 bases at V and 2 bases at J, leaving 4 bases unmatched. CDR3 length: 14 amino acids. CDR1 and CDR2 from the germline V gene are SGHTA and FQGNSA.

This clone appeared many times. The CDR3 end lies 3 residues beyond the end of the read and is filled in from the germline J gene. V gene TRBV28 combines with J gene TRBJ1-2; possibly TRBD1 for D (5 bases). Trimming removed 3 bases at V and 5 bases at J, with 13 bases between. The CDR3 is made up of 14 amino acids. Per the germline V gene, CDR1 is MDHEN and CDR2 is SYDVKM. CDR3 sequence: CASSFEADIYGYTF. CDR3 DNA (partial): TGTGCCAGCAGTTTTGAGGCGGACATATATGGC.

This clone was seen many times. The read gets to within 3 residues of the CDR3 end, and the germline J gene fills in the rest. The V call is TRBV5-1, the J call TRBJ1-1; 10 nucleotides line up with TRBD1. The germline CDR1 and CDR2 sequences are SGHRS and YFSETQ. After removal of 4 bases from V and 6 bases from J, the junction contained 9 bases not matched to a gene. This CDR3 spans 15 amino acids. The chain's CDR3 is CASSVGQGWTSEAFF. Incomplete CDR3 DNA: TGCGCCAGCAGCGTGGGACAGGGGTGGACTTCTGAA.